Listed here is a single TCR beta chain. Its matching antigen is unknown. The sample is drawn from a study of T cells in localized non-small cell lung cancer. This CDR3 has 13 amino acids. The V gene's germline CDR1 is ENHRY and CDR2 SYGVKD. V lost 2 bases and J 13 bases, leaving 15 bases between the germline ends. General observations from the study: Adjacent lung was found to contain a median approximately 60 of the top 100 tumor clones. An association was observed between higher blood T cell density and longer overall survival. Uninvolved adjacent lung had the highest recorded T cell clonality, with tumor below it.

Profiled with immunoSEQ multiplex PCR; TCRdb holds only in-frame clones, not every one. The table has around 22,000 clones, approximately 88% seen once. The rearrangement links TRBV10-3 to TRBJ2-1; D tentatively reads TRBD1 or TRBD2 (6 bases each). The clonotype comes from a woman aged 40-70 years with stage III lung adenocarcinoma. The sample in question was peripheral blood mononuclear cells, obtained before any cancer treatment. This CDR3 reads CAISEGPGAAQFF. DNA for the CDR3: TGTGCCATCAGTGAGGGACCGGGGGCGGCCCAGTTCTTC.